These T cell receptor beta chains were read from a single sample in a study of T cell responses to AZD1222 COVID-19 vaccine. Sequenced by immunoSEQ multiplex PCR; TCRdb stores in-frame clones only, minus some. The sample holds roughly 100,000 clones, 84% seen once. Material: peripheral blood, obtained on day 0 of AZD1222 vaccination. Receptors were obtained from an adult in good health. The CDR3 runs from the conserved cysteine through the conserved F or W. Each record gives: J gene, D gene, clone size, V gene, CDR3 DNA, CDR3 protein. D genes are given only for firm matches. Size values are once, few and many counts, or a class for expanded clones, and some rows have none.

TRBJ1-1 | TRBD1 | few | TRBV28 | TGTGCCAGCAGCGACGGACAGGGTGGGTTAGCTTTCTTT | CASSDGQGGLAFF
TRBJ2-1 | - | once | TRBV3-1/TRBV3-2 | TGTGCCAGCAGCCGGGACTTCGACAATGAGCAGTTCTTC | CASSRDFDNEQFF
TRBJ1-5 | - | - | TRBV19 | TGTGCCAGTAGCGTGGGGGGCCCCCAGCATTTT | CASSVGGPQHF
TRBJ1-1 | - | few | TRBV10-1 | TGCGCCAGCAGTGCCTCCGGGACCTACACTGAAGCTTTCTTT | CASSASGTYTEAFF
TRBJ1-2 | TRBD1 | - | TRBV28 | TGTGCCAGCAGTTTTGGACAGGTCTATGGCTACACCTTC | CASSFGQVYGYTF
TRBJ1-5 | - | - | TRBV12-1 | TGTGCCAGCAGCCCCAGGAGGGGGCGAGTAATCAACAATCAGCCCCAGCATTTT | CASSPRRGRVINNQPQHF
TRBJ1-3 | - | few | TRBV10-2 | TGCGCCAGCCAGGGCGAGAGCTCTGGAAACACCATATATTTT | CASQGESSGNTIYF
TRBJ1-1 | - | - | TRBV18 | TGTGCCAGCCCTATGGGCGGAAAGGAAGCTTTCTTT | CASPMGGKEAFF
TRBJ2-1 | TRBD2 | - | TRBV29-1 | TGCAGCGTACAGACTAGCGGGTATTACAATGAGCAGTTCTTC | CSVQTSGYYNEQFF
TRBJ2-2 | TRBD1 | - | TRBV30 | TGTGCCTGGAGTGGGGACAGGAGGTGGGAGCTGTTTTTT | CAWSGDRRWELFF
TRBJ1-5 | TRBD1 | - | TRBV28 | TGTGCCAGCAGTCTTAGGACAGGGCCCCAGCATTTT | CASSLRTGPQHF
TRBJ2-2 | - | - | TRBV14 | TGTGCCAGCAGCCAGTTTCGGGACACCGGGGAGCTGTTTTTT | CASSQFRDTGELFF
TRBJ2-1 | - | - | TRBV15 | TGTGCCACCAGCAGAGATCCCGGGGGTGAGCAGTTCTTC | CATSRDPGGEQFF
TRBJ1-2 | - | - | TRBV19 | TGTGCCAGTAGTATGGACACCATATTGAACTATGGCTACACCTTC | CASSMDTILNYGYTF
TRBJ1-3 | - | - | TRBV19 | TGTGCCAGTAGTAGAGGGTCTGGAAACACCATATATTTT | CASSRGSGNTIYF
TRBJ1-5 | TRBD1 | - | TRBV7-6 | TGTGCCAGCAGCCCCAGCAGGGGGGCAGACCAGCCCCAGCATTTT | CASSPSRGADQPQHF
TRBJ2-3 | TRBD2 | - | TRBV29-1 | TGCAGCGTTGAGGCGGGAGGGCCCTCAGATACGCAGTATTTT | CSVEAGGPSDTQYF
TRBJ2-3 | - | - | TRBV29-1 | TGCAGCGTTGAAGGAGTTTATCAGTATATTAGCACAGATACGCAGTATTTT | CSVEGVYQYISTDTQYF
TRBJ2-1 | TRBD2 | - | TRBV28 | TGTGCCAGCATCCTAGCGGGAGGGGAAAATGAGCAGTTCTTC | CASILAGGENEQFF
TRBJ2-1 | - | - | TRBV7-7 | TGTGCCAGCAGCTCCGCGGGGTCAACCTACAATGAGCAGTTCTTC | CASSSAGSTYNEQFF
TRBJ2-5 | - | - | TRBV2 | TGTGCCAGCAGTGACCGGAGGACCTCATTAGAGACCCAGTACTTC | CASSDRRTSLETQYF
TRBJ2-7 | TRBD2 | - | TRBV4-3 | TGCGCCAGCAGCCAAGTGCTCTTAAATGCGGGAGTAGTCGGCGAGCAGTACTTC | CASSQVLLNAGVVGEQYF
TRBJ2-7 | - | - | TRBV7-8 | TGTGCCAGCAGCCCGTCCTACGAGCAGTACTTC | CASSPSYEQYF
TRBJ2-1 | TRBD2 | few | TRBV6-2/TRBV6-3 | TGTGCCAGCAGCTTACCCTTAGCGGGAGGGGGGTACAATGAGCAGTTCTTC | CASSLPLAGGGYNEQFF
TRBJ1-5 | - | - | TRBV12-2 | TGTGCAAGTCGCCTGAAAGTCCGGTTGTTGGGAAGCAATCAGCCCCAGCATTTT | CASRLKVRLLGSNQPQHF
TRBJ1-5 | TRBD1 | - | TRBV9 | TGTGCCAGCAGCGCCGGGACAGGGAATCAGCCCCAGCATTTT | CASSAGTGNQPQHF
TRBJ1-2 | - | - | TRBV24-1 | TGTGCCACCAGTGACCCCGCGTCCTATGGCTACACCTTC | CATSDPASYGYTF
TRBJ1-2 | - | few | TRBV6-5 | TGTGCCAGCATCGGGACGGCGACTAACTATGGCTACACCTTC | CASIGTATNYGYTF
TRBJ1-3 | - | few | TRBV3-1/TRBV3-2 | TGTGCCAGCAGCCAAGAGACGGGGACACTTGGAAACACCATATATTTT | CASSQETGTLGNTIYF
TRBJ1-5 | - | - | TRBV6-4 | TGTGCCAGCAGTGACTCGATCGAACAGAGTAATCAGCCCCAGCATTTT | CASSDSIEQSNQPQHF
TRBJ2-3 | TRBD2 | - | TRBV5-4 | TGTGCCAGCAGTAAGGGACTAGCGGGAGAGCGATCGGATACGCAGTATTTT | CASSKGLAGERSDTQYF
TRBJ2-6 | - | once | TRBV28 | TGTGCCAGCAGTTCCCCGGGGCGCTCTGGGGCCAACGTCCTGACTTTC | CASSSPGRSGANVLTF
TRBJ2-5 | - | - | TRBV9 | TGTGCCAGCAGCGTAGCCCCGACTCAAGAGACCCAGTACTTC | CASSVAPTQETQYF
TRBJ1-2 | TRBD1 | - | TRBV5-5 | TGTGCCAGCAGCTTCCAGGGGGCGAATGATGGCTACACCTTC | CASSFQGANDGYTF
TRBJ2-5 | - | - | TRBV5-6 | TGTGCCAGCAGCTTGGACTCCGAGACCCAGTACTTC | CASSLDSETQYF
TRBJ1-2 | TRBD1 | few | TRBV12-3/TRBV12-4 | TGTGCCAGCAGTTCTGGACAGGGGGCCCCCACCTTC | CASSSGQGAPTF
TRBJ1-1 | - | - | TRBV18 | TGTGCCAGCTCACCTGGACCCACGGGGGCTTTCTTT | CASSPGPTGAFF
TRBJ1-6 | TRBD1 | - | TRBV2 | TGTGCCAGCGAGCTACAGGGGACGCTTGATAATTCACCCCTCCACTTT | CASELQGTLDNSPLHF
TRBJ1-5 | - | - | TRBV6-2/TRBV6-3 | TGTGCCAGCAGTCTCGAGTCAGGGAATCAGCCCCAGCATTTT | CASSLESGNQPQHF
TRBJ2-1 | - | - | TRBV29-1 | TGCAGCGTTGAAGATGATGGCAGGAGCCTAGGCAATGAGCAGTTCTTC | CSVEDDGRSLGNEQFF
TRBJ2-7 | - | few | TRBV3-1/TRBV3-2 | TGTGCCAGCAGCCAAGAACTCTCATCCTACGAGCAGTACTTC | CASSQELSSYEQYF
TRBJ1-5 | TRBD1 | - | TRBV28 | TGTGCCAGCACTAAGGGACAGGGGGCTTATAGCAATCAGCCCCAGCATTTT | CASTKGQGAYSNQPQHF
TRBJ2-1 | TRBD2 | - | TRBV11-3 | TGTGCCAGCAGCTTAGGGCGGGGGAACTACAATGAGCAGTTCTTC | CASSLGRGNYNEQFF
TRBJ1-1 | - | - | TRBV28 | TGTGCCAGCATCTCGGGTTCAGGGGTGAACACTGAAGCTTTCTTT | CASISGSGVNTEAFF
TRBJ2-3 | - | - | TRBV11-2 | TGTGCCAGCAGTAGGGGAAGTGGTACGCAGTATTTT | CASSRGSGTQYF
TRBJ2-1 | TRBD2 | - | TRBV28 | TGTGCCAGCAGTTCTTTCCCTAGCGGGACCTTGTACAATGAGCAGTTCTTC | CASSSFPSGTLYNEQFF
TRBJ2-3 | - | - | TRBV2 | TGTGCCAGCAAGACAGGTAGCACAGATACGCAGTATTTT | CASKTGSTDTQYF
TRBJ2-3 | - | - | TRBV5-1 | TGCGCCAGCATTCTGGACAGAAGCACAGATACGCAGTATTTT | CASILDRSTDTQYF
TRBJ2-1 | TRBD2 | once | TRBV11-2 | TGTGCCAGCAGCTTCCCTCGGACTAGCGGGAGCTCCTACAATGAGCAGTTCTTC | CASSFPRTSGSSYNEQFF
TRBJ2-2 | - | - | TRBV21-1 | TGTGCCAGCAGCACTCCTAACACCGGGGAGCTGTTTTTT | CASSTPNTGELFF
TRBJ2-1 | TRBD2 | few | TRBV6-1 | TGTGCCAGCAGTGAAGGCGGACTAGCGAAGAATGAGCAGTTCTTC | CASSEGGLAKNEQFF
TRBJ1-2 | - | - | TRBV7-9 | TGTGCCAGCAGCTTAGGGGGGTTCTATGGCTACACCTTC | CASSLGGFYGYTF
TRBJ1-1 | TRBD1 | few | TRBV11-2 | TGTGCCAGCAGCTTAGACAGGGGGCGCCTGGTGGCTTTCTTT | CASSLDRGRLVAFF